The T cell receptor (beta chain) described here comes from a study of spatial heterogeneity in lung cancer. Study-wide results and caveats: Mutation counts in tumors were tracked by counts of expanded intratumoral alpha and beta TCRs.

The CDR3 spans 16 residues. V shed 5 bases, J shed 2 bases, and the junction held 6 bases outside the gene matches. The germline CDR1 and CDR2 sequences are PRHDT and FYEKMQ (reference sequence). This clonotype was counted at least ten times. Its antigen is undetermined. Every TCR cDNA molecule bore a unique molecular identifier. In TCRdb, the 5' RACE reads were re-called with MiXCR into one record per CDR3 protein. The sample contains about 12,000 distinct CDR3 sequences, 4% to 6% of which appear only once. Time point defined: sample taken at primary tumor resection. The approximately 77 donors had untreated early-stage non-small cell lung cancer.

This sequence joins TRBV13 and TRBJ1-5; 10 nucleotides line up with TRBD1. The receptor comes from a male donor with early-stage non-small cell lung cancer. This specimen was lung tumor tissue, taken at surgery. The CDR3 protein is CASSRRDRGRNQPQHF. The CDR3 DNA follows: TGTGCCAGCAGCCGCCGGGACAGGGGTCGCAATCAGCCCCAGCATTTT.